The 5 T cell receptor beta chains below were found in one sample sequenced in a study of blood T cell repertoires in COVID-19. The protocol was immunoSEQ multiplex PCR, while the TCRdb copy is restricted to in-frame clones and leaves out a portion. The data hold around 280,000 clones, with about nine tenths observed a single time. Sequenced sample: peripheral blood. All receptors come from a woman in her forties or fifties who had recovered from COVID-19.

V usage is TRBV18 and J usage is TRBJ1-2, with a weak D call TRBD1 (5 bases). CDR1 and CDR2 from the germline V gene are KGHSH and LQKENI. The CDR3 consists of 15 residues. V lost 6 bases and J lost 8, with 22 bases in between. For the CDR3, the DNA is TGTGCCAGCTCCCCAGGCGGGGCAGGGACGGGCGGCTACACCTTC. Amino acid sequence: CASSPGGAGTGGYTF.

The chain couples TRBV6-4 to TRBJ2-2; D might be TRBD2 (6 bases). CDR3 size: 17 residues. Germline V lookup: CDR1 MRHNA, CDR2 SNTAGT. V dropped 6 bases and J dropped 1 base, with 18 bases sitting between them. The DNA of the CDR3 is TGTGCCAGCAGGAGAACTAGCATGGGGCTGAACACCGGGGAGCTGTTTTTT. Translated: CASRRTSMGLNTGELFF.

J is TRBJ2-3 and V is TRBV5-1, with TRBD2 matching over 8 bases. V shed 6 bases and J 2 bases; nucleotides not matched to a gene: 8. Germline V gives CDR1 SGHRS, CDR2 YFSETQ. The CDR3 is 15 residues long. The CDR3 DNA follows: TGCGCCAGCACTCATAGCGGGGTGATCACAGATACGCAGTATTTT. This codes for CASTHSGVITDTQYF.

Remarks on this clone: Other DNA sequences in this sample translate to the same CDR3. The rearrangement uses TRBV18 and TRBJ1-2; the match to TRBD1 covers 11 bases. The germline CDR1 and CDR2 sequences are KGHSH and LQKENI. CDR3 length: 15 amino acids. The V segment lost 2 bases and the J segment 1 base; nucleotides outside the gene matches: 0. CDR3 coding DNA: TGTGCCAGCTCACCAGGGACAGGGGGTAACTATGGCTACACCTTC. As protein: CASSPGTGGNYGYTF.

The CDR3 DNA is TGTGCCAGCAGCCCCCTGACTAGCGGGAACACCGGGGAGCTGTTTTTT. Its protein is CASSPLTSGNTGELFF. The chain couples TRBV9 to TRBJ2-2; TRBD2 agrees at 9 bases. Trimming cost V 4 bases and J 1 base; bases outside gene matches: 5. Germline V CDR1 and CDR2: SGDLS, YYNGEE. The CDR3 totals 16 residues.